This TCR beta chain is from a study of cytomegalovirus exposure and HLA in healthy donors. Overall study: Counted in an early data release were about 85 million unique TCRs from HLA-typed donors.

Study conclusions and caveats: The classifier reportedly diagnosed cytomegalovirus status with high sensitivity and specificity.

With regard to this clone: Antigen unknown.

It was with 60 Vbeta and 13 Jbeta primers that the PCR ran. In the source study's methods: There were about 80 million unique TCR beta chains by a later count, and around 10 million of them were shared. Clones were sequenced by immunoSEQ multiplex PCR, and TCRdb holds only the in-frame ones, with some missing. D and trimming come from the DNA, and the V and J calls and clone size come from that table. The sample records about 140,000 clones, approximately 73% being singletons. V shed 5 bases and J 1 base; nucleotides not matched to a gene: 10. The length of the CDR3 is 16 residues. Germline V gene lookup returns CDR1 SEHNR and CDR2 FQNEAQ (reference sequence).

This rearrangement joins TRBV7-9 to TRBJ1-2, with TRBD1 matching 7 bases. The TCR sequence derives from a middle-aged woman in good health and CMV-seronegative. Sequencing input: PBMCs. CDR3 coding DNA: TGTGCCAGCAGCGACAACAGGGGCCGGATTAACTATGGCTACACCTTC. Translation gives CASSDNRGRINYGYTF. Supplemented by reference TRBV7-9 and TRBJ1-2, the full variable domain reads DTGVSQNPRHKITKRGQNVTFRCDPISEHNRLYWYRQTLGQGPEFLTYFQNEAQLEKSRLLSDRFSAERPKGSFSTLEIQRTEQGDSAMYLCASSDNRGRINYGYTFGSGTRLTVV.